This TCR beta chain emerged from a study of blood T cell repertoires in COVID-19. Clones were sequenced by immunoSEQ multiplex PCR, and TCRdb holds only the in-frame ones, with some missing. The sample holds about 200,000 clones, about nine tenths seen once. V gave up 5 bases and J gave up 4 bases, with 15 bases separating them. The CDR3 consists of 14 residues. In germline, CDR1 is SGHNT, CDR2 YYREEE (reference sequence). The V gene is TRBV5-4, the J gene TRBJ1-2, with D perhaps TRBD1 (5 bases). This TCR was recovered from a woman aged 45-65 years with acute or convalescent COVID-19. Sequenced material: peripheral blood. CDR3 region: CASRPGLSSYGYTF. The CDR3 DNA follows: TGTGCCAGCAGACCGGGACTGTCGTCCTATGGCTACACCTTC.